This record covers a single T cell receptor (beta chain). Its antigen is still unknown. These data come from a study of shared clonotypes between healthy human individuals. Study conclusions and caveats: The study sampled only blood, and tissue repertoires likely differ.

The table came from immunoSEQ multiplex PCR; TCRdb's copy has only in-frame clones and leaves some out. The sample carries approximately 500,000 clones, 75% to 85% recorded once. The TCR originated in a woman aged 40 to 49 in good health. Some clones in this sample may be carry-over from other donors' samples. The sample consisted of PBMCs.

The CDR3, as DNA: TGTGCCAGCAGCTTGAGTGGAGCTAACACCGGGGAGCTGTTTTTT. Translating it yields CASSLSGANTGELFF. The chain links TRBV11-3 to TRBJ2-2; D is uncertain. Germline V gene lookup returns CDR1 SGHNT and CDR2 YENEEA. This CDR3 has 15 amino acids. Trimming shortened V by 3 bases and J by 2 bases, and 10 bases separated the two germline ends.